Listed below are T cell receptor beta chains from one sample, sequenced in a study of T cells after yellow fever vaccination. MiXCR, applied by TCRdb to the 5' RACE reads, yields one record per CDR3 protein. Altogether under 50,000 distinct CDR3 sequences are present, 6% to 7% being singletons, with the ten largest covering less than 11%. The sample consisted of PBMCs, either bulk or a sorted T-cell subset (CD4+, CD8+, memory, or dextramer-sorted; not recorded which), taken 45 days after the yellow fever booster vaccination. The receptors originated from a young man who received the YFV17D yellow fever vaccine. Each CDR3 is given with its conserved first and last residue. The D gene is left open where the match is weak. Some rows have no size entry. The others give once, few or many, or a class for an expanded clone.

>TRBD2|TRBJ2-2|TRBV7-2|.
TGTGCCAGCAGCTCCATTATAGCGGGAGCACGCACCGGGGAGCTGTTTTTT
CASSSIIAGARTGELFF
>.|TRBJ1-1|TRBV7-3|many
TGTGCCAGCAGCTTCACAGGGAGGAACACTGAAGCTTTCTTT
CASSFTGRNTEAFF
>.|TRBJ1-3|TRBV12-3/TRBV12-4|few
TGTGCCAGCACTCAGGGATCTGGAAACACCATATATTTT
CASTQGSGNTIYF
>TRBD1|TRBJ2-3|TRBV7-2|.
TGTGCCAGCAGCTTGCGCTTCAGGGGGCCTCGAGGCACAGATACGCAGTATTTT
CASSLRFRGPRGTDTQYF
>TRBD2|TRBJ2-1|TRBV24-1|.
TGTGCCACCAGCCGGGGACTAGCGGGAGATAATGAGCAGTTCTTC
CATSRGLAGDNEQFF
>.|TRBJ2-2|TRBV7-9|many
TGTGCCAGCAGCCCGACCGGGGAGCTGTTTTTT
CASSPTGELFF
>.|TRBJ2-1|TRBV19|few
TGTGCCAGTAGTATCAGAGAGAAGAGCTCCTACAATGAGCAGTTCTTC
CASSIREKSSYNEQFF
>.|TRBJ2-3|TRBV10-3|many
TGTGCCATCAAACTGGAAGACTCCACAGATACGCAGTATTTT
CAIKLEDSTDTQYF
>TRBD1|TRBJ2-3|TRBV10-2|.
TGCGCCAGTTACCGGGACAGGGGGCCCACAGATACGCAGTATTTT
CASYRDRGPTDTQYF
>TRBD2|TRBJ2-3|TRBV4-1|many
TGCGCCAGCAGCCCGACTAGCGGGAGAACAGATACGCAGTATTTT
CASSPTSGRTDTQYF
>.|TRBJ2-7|TRBV3-1|medium-sized
TGTGCCAGCAGCCAAGAAGCTTACGAGCAGTACTTC
CASSQEAYEQYF